This TCR beta chain is from a study of blood T cell repertoires in COVID-19. On the study more broadly: Sources were T cells, B-cell-depleted T cells, or PBMCs; the material itself was cDNA or gDNA.

Germline V gene data show CDR1 as SNHLY and CDR2 as FYNNEI. The CDR3 is 16 amino acids. Trimming pared 4 bases from V and 1 base from J, leaving 16 bases between. Using immunoSEQ multiplex PCR, the repertoire was profiled, and TCRdb retains in-frame clones only, with some absent. This sample has some 210,000 clones, with about nine tenths found just once. The V gene is TRBV2, the J gene TRBJ1-2, with a tentative D call TRBD1 (5 bases). This receptor was taken from a man aged 55-75 years who had recovered from COVID-19. The specimen was peripheral blood. CDR3 nucleotides: TGTGCCAGCAGTGGTATCAGGGTCACCTTTAACTATGGCTACACCTTC. Translated, it gives CASSGIRVTFNYGYTF. Full variable domain (outside the CDR3, taken from reference TRBV2 and TRBJ1-2): EPEVTQTPSHQVTQMGQEVILRCVPISNHLYFYWYRQILGQKVEFLVSFYNNEISEKSEIFDDQFSVERPDGSNFTLKIRSTKLEDSAMYFCASSGIRVTFNYGYTFGSGTRLTVV.